The TCR beta chain under discussion was sequenced for a study of post-analysis software for immune sequencing data. Study background: The disease courses covered relapsing-remitting, secondary progressive and progressive-relapsing multiple sclerosis.

Regarding this clonotype: Its specificity is unknown.

TCR beta libraries were prepared from cDNA with unique molecular identifiers. Once roughly 1 to 11 million T cells were used, about 510,000 cDNA molecules resulted. TCRdb ran MiXCR on the PCR reads and lists one entry per CDR3 protein. The repertoire holds about 560,000 distinct CDR3 sequences, with roughly 40% as singletons. Findings and limits, study-wide: Diversity measured as normalized Chao1 was significantly lower in multiple sclerosis patients than in controls. The five TRBV segments detected at higher frequency in patients than in controls included TRBV5-6, TRBV5-1 and TRBV20-1. Samples sharing a preparation batch grouped tightly together when assessed by F measure.

This CDR3 region has 15 residues. Per germline, CDR1 MGHRA and CDR2 YSYEKL. Trimming took 0 bases from V and 9 from J, leaving 15 bases between them. This TCR was recovered from a girl aged 10-17 years with multiple sclerosis. The rearrangement links TRBV4-1 to TRBJ2-1; D call uncertain. Sequencing was carried out using blood. The CDR3 DNA reads TGCGCCAGCAGCCAAGACTGGAGCGCTCGGAGTGAGCAGTTCTTC. Encoded protein: CASSQDWSARSEQFF.